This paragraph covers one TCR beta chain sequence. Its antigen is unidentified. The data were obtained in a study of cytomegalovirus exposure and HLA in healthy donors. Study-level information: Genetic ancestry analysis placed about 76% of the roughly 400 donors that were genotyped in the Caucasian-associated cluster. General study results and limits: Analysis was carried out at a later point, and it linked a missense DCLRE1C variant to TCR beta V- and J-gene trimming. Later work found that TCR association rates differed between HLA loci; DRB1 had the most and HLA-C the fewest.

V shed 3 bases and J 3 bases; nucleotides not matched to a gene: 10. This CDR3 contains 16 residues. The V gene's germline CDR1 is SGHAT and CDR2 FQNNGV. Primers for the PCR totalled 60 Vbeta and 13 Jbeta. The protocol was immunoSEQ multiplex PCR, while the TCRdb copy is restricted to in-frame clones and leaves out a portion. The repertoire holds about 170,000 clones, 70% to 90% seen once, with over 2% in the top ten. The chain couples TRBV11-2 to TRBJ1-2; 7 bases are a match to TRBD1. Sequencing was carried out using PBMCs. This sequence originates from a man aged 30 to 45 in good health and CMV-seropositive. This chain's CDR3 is CASSFYGTETHYGYTF. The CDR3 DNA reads TGTGCCAGCAGCTTTTACGGGACAGAGACACACTATGGCTACACCTTC.